These 29 T cell receptor beta chains share one sample of origin, sequenced in a study of regulatory T cells in long-lasting Graves disease. Time point noted: newly diagnosed GD, antithyroid drugs for less than 3 months. From PBMCs, RNA was extracted and then used to make the TCR library. The TCR beta library used iRepertoire HTBI primers with Arm-PCR amplification of CDR3. MiXCR, applied by TCRdb to the multiplex PCR reads, yields one record per CDR3 protein. This table has a few hundred thousand distinct CDR3 sequences, 16% appearing once. This same sample was also taken into another study, of T cells in Graves' hyperthyroidism and ophthalmopathy.

Sequenced here: peripheral blood mononuclear cells (PBMCs), sampled at new diagnosis, from a patient treated with antithyroid drugs. The receptors originated from a man aged 35-49 years with Graves disease.

Ten or more counts support this clonotype. One junction end disagrees with the germline gene, perhaps due to a read error. The chain recombines TRBV28 with TRBJ2-7; perhaps TRBD1 as D (6 bases). Germline values: CDR1 MDHEN, CDR2 SYDVKM. This CDR3 has 11 residues. The CDR3 bases are TGTGCCAGCAGTACAGGGTATCCTTTAAACTTC. This encodes CASSTGYPLNF.

This clonotype was seen many times. This rearrangement joins TRBV7-3 to TRBJ2-3, with TRBD1 matching 7 bases. CDR1 and CDR2 (germline): SGHTA, FQGTGA. After removal of 5 bases from V and 4 bases from J, the junction contained 6 bases not matched to a gene. The CDR3 runs 14 residues. Here the CDR3 reads CASSRTGDPDTQYF. DNA for the CDR3: TGTGCCAGCAGCAGAACAGGGGACCCAGATACGCAGTATTTT.

As to this clonotype: This may stem from a read error, because a much larger clone lies one nucleotide away. The gene calls are TRBV18 and TRBJ2-3, with 13 positions matching TRBD2. The CDR3 has 18 residues. Unmatched junction bases numbered 9, after V lost 4 bases and J lost 2 bases. Looked up from germline, CDR1 is KGHSH and CDR2 is LQKENI. The chain's CDR3 is CASSQGLAGRAITDTQYF. CDR3 in DNA: TGTGCCAGCTCACAGGGACTAGCGGGACGCGCAATCACAGATACGCAGTATTTT.

The CDR3 DNA reads TGTGCCAGCAGCTTGGGGTCCCATGAGCAGTTCTTC. It yields the protein CASSLGSHEQFF. The chain uses TRBV5-6 and TRBJ2-1; the D is unclear. V was trimmed by 0 bases and J by 8 bases, leaving 6 bases between them. CDR1 is SGHDT and CDR2 is YYEEEE in the germline V gene. This CDR3 spans 12 amino acids.

This clonotype has only a few counts. This rearrangement joins TRBV28 to TRBJ1-6; D is undetermined. The CDR3 contains 14 residues. Trimming removed 5 bases at V and 9 bases at J, with 14 bases between. CDR1 is MDHEN, CDR2 SYDVKM, per germline. CDR3 nucleotides: TGTGCCAGCAGTCTCCGGGTATCCCGTTCACCCCTCCACTTT. Protein sequence: CASSLRVSRSPLHF.

This chain links TRBV27 with TRBJ2-7; 8 bases line up with TRBD1. The CDR3 length is 13 residues. Looked up from germline, CDR1 is MNHEY and CDR2 is SMNVEV (reference sequence). Trimming removed 4 bases from V and 6 bases from J; junction bases left unmatched: 5. CDR3 sequence: CASSWTGRLEQYF. CDR3 bases: TGTGCCAGCAGTTGGACAGGGAGGCTCGAGCAGTACTTC.

V and J are TRBV7-3 and TRBJ1-1; a possible D gene is TRBD1 (5 bases). This CDR3 is built from 13 residues. Trimming left V 4 bases short and J 12 bases short, with 18 bases between. Germline V CDR1 and CDR2: SGHTA, FQGTGA. The CDR3 protein is CASSSYSGTRTFF. Written as DNA, the CDR3 is TGTGCCAGCAGCTCCTACTCAGGGACGAGGACTTTCTTT.

The chain has TRBV2 and TRBJ1-2; perhaps TRBD1 as D (5 bases). Germline V gives CDR1 SNHLY, CDR2 FYNNEI. Trimming left V 9 bases short and J 3 bases short, with 14 bases between. This CDR3 comprises 13 residues. CDR3 coding DNA: TGTGCCAGTTTGGACGGGGCTGACTATGGCTACACCTTC. The encoded protein is CASLDGADYGYTF.

This clonotype appeared once. The gene calls are TRBV29-1 and TRBJ2-3, with TRBD1 as a possible D gene (6 bases). Germline V gene data show CDR1 as SQVTM and CDR2 as ANQGSEA. The CDR3 has 12 amino acids. The V end was cut by 0 bases, the J end by 10 bases, with 11 bases between. In nucleotides, the CDR3 is TGCAGCGTTGAAGATTCCGGACAGCCGCAGTATTTT. Protein product: CSVEDSGQPQYF.

This clonotype was seen many times. V usage is TRBV18 and J usage is TRBJ2-1; D gene ambiguous. Germline values: CDR1 KGHSH, CDR2 LQKENI. This CDR3 is built from 12 residues. V was trimmed by 1 base and J by 6 bases, leaving 4 bases between them. CDR3 DNA sequence: TGTGCCAGCTCACCACGAATCAATGAGCAGTTCTTC. This encodes CASSPRINEQFF.

In its sample, this clonotype was seen a few times. The V call is TRBV27, the J call TRBJ2-7; 7 bases map to TRBD1. J was trimmed by 0 bases and V by 4 bases; bases with no gene match: 3. The V gene's germline CDR1 is MNHEY and CDR2 SMNVEV (reference sequence). The CDR3 sequence is 14 residues long. CDR3 region: CASSSTGFSYEQYF. CDR3 sequence (DNA): TGTGCCAGCAGTTCGACAGGGTTCTCCTACGAGCAGTACTTC.

The chain couples TRBV3-1 to TRBJ1-2; no clear D gene. The V and J ends lost 5 bases and 4 bases respectively, with 8 bases between them. The CDR3 totals 12 residues. Germline V gene sequence: CDR1 LGHDT, CDR2 YNNKEL (reference sequence). CDR3 loop: CASSGQSYGYTF. CDR3 in DNA: TGTGCCAGCAGCGGGCAGAGCTATGGCTACACCTTC.

Concerning this clonotype itself: It is likely a read error: a sequence one base away is far more abundant. The chain joins TRBV11-2 to TRBJ2-1; D gene ambiguous. The CDR3 has 14 residues. Germline V lookup: CDR1 SGHAT, CDR2 FQNNGV. CDR3 in amino acids: CASSELTTYDEQFF. The CDR3 DNA reads TGTGCCAGCTCGGAACTGACGACCTACGATGAGCAGTTCTTC.

This clonotype was seen at least ten times. The rearrangement joins TRBV3-1 to TRBJ1-2; possible D gene TRBD1, 5 bases. The V end lost 4 bases, the J end lost 7 bases, and 10 bases lay between the germline ends. CDR1 is LGHDT and CDR2 is YNNKEL in the germline V gene (reference sequence). This CDR3 comprises 12 residues. CDR3: CASSPRGSGYTF. The CDR3 region has the DNA TGTGCCAGCAGCCCTCGGGGGAGTGGCTACACCTTC. The full variable domain, in which reference TRBV3-1 and TRBJ1-2 provide the parts outside the CDR3, is DTAVSQTPKYLVTQMGNDKSIKCEQNLGHDTMYWYKQDSKKFLKIMFSYNNKELIINETVPNRFSPKSPDKAHLNLHINSLELGDSAVYFCASSPRGSGYTFGSGTRLTVV.

This clonotype was detected a few times. The chain joins TRBV20-1 to TRBJ2-7; the D gene is possibly TRBD2 (6 bases). V dropped 0 bases and J dropped 3 bases, with 15 bases sitting between them. The CDR3 sequence is 15 residues long. Germline assignment: CDR1 DFQATT and CDR2 SNEGSKA (reference sequence). CDR3 sequence: CSARDIPAGNYEQYF. The CDR3 nucleotides are TGCAGTGCTAGAGATATCCCGGCGGGGAACTACGAGCAGTACTTC.

The gene calls are TRBV10-3 and TRBJ2-1; TRBD2 matches 11 bases. This CDR3 contains 14 residues. Losses at the gene ends were 10 bases for V and 4 bases for J; bases not matched to a gene: 6. Germline assignment: CDR1 ENHRY and CDR2 SYGVKD. The CDR3 bases are TGTGCCACCAGGGTAGCGGGGGGGTACAATGAGCAGTTCTTC. It encodes CATRVAGGYNEQFF.

The table lists this clonotype with many counts. This rearrangement joins TRBV30 to TRBJ2-7; 9 bases fit TRBD1. CDR1 and CDR2 (germline): GTSNPN, SVGIG (reference sequence). CDR3 length equals 14 residues. After removal of 2 bases from V and 5 bases from J, the junction contained 7 bases not matched to a gene. The CDR3 coding sequence is TGTGCCTGGAGTCACGGGACAGGGCCCAACGAGCAGTACTTC. Its protein is CAWSHGTGPNEQYF.

With regard to this clonotype: This may come from a read error, since a much larger clone is one base off. The chain has TRBV12-3 or TRBV12-4 and TRBJ1-6; no firm D call. The CDR3 loop spans 13 amino acids. CDR3 DNA sequence: TGTGGCAGCAGCATACTACAGAATTCACCCCTCCACTTT. Translated: CGSSILQNSPLHF.

To note about this clonotype: A far bigger clonotype differs at one base, so this is likely a read error. This rearrangement joins TRBV20-1 to TRBJ2-4; D assignment may be TRBD1 or TRBD2 (5 bases each). The CDR3 is 14 residues long. Germline CDR1 DFQATT, CDR2 SNEGSKA (reference sequence). The CDR3 sequence: CSARGSLGANEQLF. CDR3 DNA: TGCAGTGCTAGAGGGTCTCTCGGGGCCAATGAGCAGCTCTTC.

This clonotype has only a few counts. V gene TRBV7-2 combines with J gene TRBJ2-7; maybe TRBD2 (5 bases). CDR1 and CDR2 from the germline V gene are SGHTA and FQGNSA. The CDR3 covers 13 residues. V was shortened by 1 base and J by 7 bases, with 11 bases between the two germline ends. The CDR3 loop reads CASSLERGQEQYF. Written as DNA, the CDR3 is TGTGCCAGCAGCTTAGAAAGAGGGCAGGAGCAGTACTTC. The full variable domain, completed using reference TRBV7-2 and TRBJ2-7, is GAGVSQSPSNKVTEKGKDVELRCDPISGHTALYWYRQSLGQGLEFLIYFQGNSAPDKSGLPSDRFSAERTGGSVSTLTIQRTQQEDSAVYLCASSLERGQEQYFGPGTRLTVT.

This chain uses TRBV5-1 with TRBJ2-3; D is perhaps TRBD2 (6 bases). The CDR3 is 17 residues long. V lost 3 bases to trimming and J lost 0 bases, with 17 bases between them. Looked up from germline, CDR1 is SGHRS and CDR2 is YFSETQ. The CDR3: CASSSKWRGASTDTQYF. CDR3 DNA sequence: TGCGCCAGCAGCTCTAAGTGGCGGGGAGCTAGCACAGATACGCAGTATTTT.

This clonotype has a count of ten or more. The chain is built from TRBV5-1 and TRBJ2-7; D not certain. The CDR3 length is 13 residues. Trimming removed 5 bases from V and 7 bases from J, with 16 bases in between. Germline CDR1 reads SGHRS; CDR2 reads YFSETQ. This CDR3 reads CASRMVGVLEQYF. Written as DNA, the CDR3 is TGCGCCAGCAGAATGGTTGGGGTTCTTGAGCAGTACTTC.

This clonotype was found a few times. Since a much larger clone is just one base distant, this may be a read error. The V and J genes are TRBV6-1 and TRBJ2-3; 13 bases align to TRBD2. Germline values: CDR1 MNHNS, CDR2 SASEGT. This CDR3 comprises 15 residues. This chain's CDR3 is CVSRRTSGGGDTQYF. Here the CDR3 DNA reads TGTGTCAGCAGGAGGACTAGCGGGGGTGGAGATACGCAGTATTTT.

This clonotype was counted between two and nine times. The chain links TRBV27 to TRBJ2-2; TRBD1 matches at 8 bases. This CDR3 contains 14 residues. The V and J ends lost 8 bases and 6 bases, in that order; junction bases with no gene match: 8. Germline CDR1 and CDR2: MNHEY and SMNVEV (reference sequence). The DNA for the CDR3 is TGTGCCAGCTCACGGCGACAGGGGCCCGGGGAGCTGTTTTTT. Encoded protein: CASSRRQGPGELFF.

In its sample, this clonotype was seen many times. The V and J genes are TRBV5-1 and TRBJ1-1; 8 bases match TRBD1. After removal of 3 bases from V and 4 bases from J, the junction contained 14 bases not matched to a gene. This CDR3 spans 17 amino acids. Per germline, CDR1 SGHRS and CDR2 YFSETQ. The CDR3 reads CASSWRTGKLWGTEAFF. In DNA form, the CDR3 reads TGCGCCAGCAGCTGGAGGACAGGGAAACTCTGGGGCACTGAAGCTTTCTTT.

This clonotype was picked up many times. The V call is TRBV28, the J call TRBJ2-7; maybe TRBD1 (6 bases). Germline-derived CDR1 and CDR2 are MDHEN and SYDVKM. V dropped 6 bases and J dropped 3 bases, with 21 bases sitting between them. The length of the CDR3 is 16 residues. The CDR3 is CASRALQGRNYYEQYF. The CDR3 coding sequence is TGTGCCAGCAGAGCCCTGCAGGGGCGGAATTACTACGAGCAGTACTTC. Variable domain in full (rest from reference TRBV28 and TRBJ2-7): DVKVTQSSRYLVKRTGEKVFLECVQDMDHENMFWYRQDPGLGLRLIYFSYDVKMKEKGDIPEGYSVSREKKERFSLILESASTNQTSMYLCASRALQGRNYYEQYFGPGTRLTVT.

This clonotype was counted many times. This rearrangement joins TRBV28 to TRBJ1-1; 7 bases align to TRBD1. The CDR3 is 14 residues long. The J segment lost 5 bases and the V segment lost 8 bases, leaving 11 bases of the junction unmatched. Germline V gene data show CDR1 as MDHEN and CDR2 as SYDVKM. CDR3 loop: CASRRIAGGTEAFF. The CDR3 bases are TGTGCCAGCCGAAGAATAGCAGGGGGAACTGAAGCTTTCTTT.

This clonotype was observed at least ten times. The J gene is TRBJ2-7, the V gene TRBV11-2, with 9 bases lining up with TRBD1. Germline CDR1 and CDR2: SGHAT and FQNNGV. The CDR3 has 14 amino acids. The V gene end was trimmed by 5 bases and the J gene end by 6 bases; junction bases not matched to a gene: 8. CDR3 protein: CASSIDRGAGEQYF. CDR3 DNA sequence: TGTGCCAGCAGCATCGACAGGGGGGCGGGCGAGCAGTACTTC.

The sample holds many counts of this clonotype. This chain connects TRBV2 to TRBJ1-2; D remains unclear. From germline, CDR1 is SNHLY and CDR2 FYNNEI. The V end was cut by 2 bases, the J end by 4 bases, with 5 bases between. The CDR3 extends over 12 amino acids. The CDR3 here is CASSEMGYGYTF. The DNA for the CDR3 is TGTGCCAGCAGTGAAATGGGCTATGGCTACACCTTC.